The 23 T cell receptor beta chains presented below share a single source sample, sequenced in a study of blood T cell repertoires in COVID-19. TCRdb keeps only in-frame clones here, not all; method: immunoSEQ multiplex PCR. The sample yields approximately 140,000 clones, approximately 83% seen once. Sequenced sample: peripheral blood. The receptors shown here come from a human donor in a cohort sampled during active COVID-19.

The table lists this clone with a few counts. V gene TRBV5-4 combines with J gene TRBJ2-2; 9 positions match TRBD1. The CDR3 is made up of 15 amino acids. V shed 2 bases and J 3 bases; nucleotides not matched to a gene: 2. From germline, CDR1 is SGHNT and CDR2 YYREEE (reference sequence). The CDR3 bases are TGTGCCAGCAGCTTTAGGACAGGGGACACCGGGGAGCTGTTTTTT. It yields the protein CASSFRTGDTGELFF.

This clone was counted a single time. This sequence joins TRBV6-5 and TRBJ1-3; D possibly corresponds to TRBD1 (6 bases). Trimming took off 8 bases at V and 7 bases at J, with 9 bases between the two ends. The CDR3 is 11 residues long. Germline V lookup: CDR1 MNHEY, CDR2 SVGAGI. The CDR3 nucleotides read TGTGCCAGCGCTCAGGGGAACACCATATATTTT. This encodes CASAQGNTIYF.

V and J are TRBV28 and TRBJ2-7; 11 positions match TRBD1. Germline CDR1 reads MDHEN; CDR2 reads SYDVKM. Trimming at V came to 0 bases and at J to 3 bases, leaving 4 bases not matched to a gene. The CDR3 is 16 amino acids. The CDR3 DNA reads TGTGCCAGCAGTTTATGGCAAGGGACAGGGGGCTACGAGCAGTACTTC. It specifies CASSLWQGTGGYEQYF.

In DNA form, the CDR3 reads TGTGCCACCAAGCAGCGAACCTACAATGAGCAGTTCTTC. It specifies CATKQRTYNEQFF. V is TRBV15 and J is TRBJ2-1, with D unresolved. There are 13 residues in the CDR3. The germline V gene has CDR1 LNHNV and CDR2 YYDKDF (reference sequence). Trimming removed 7 bases from V and 2 bases from J, with 9 bases in between.

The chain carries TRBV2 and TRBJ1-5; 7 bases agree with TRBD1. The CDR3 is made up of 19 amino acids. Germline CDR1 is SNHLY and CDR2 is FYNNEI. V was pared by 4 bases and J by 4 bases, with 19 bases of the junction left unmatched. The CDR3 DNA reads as TGTGCCAGCAGTGGCAGAGACAGGGAAGTTCACTTAGGGAATCAGCCCCAGCATTTT. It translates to CASSGRDREVHLGNQPQHF.

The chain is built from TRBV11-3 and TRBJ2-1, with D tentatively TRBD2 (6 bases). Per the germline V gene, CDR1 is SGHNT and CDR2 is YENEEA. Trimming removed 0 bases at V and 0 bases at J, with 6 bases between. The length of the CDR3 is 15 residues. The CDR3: CASSLDGGSYNEQFF. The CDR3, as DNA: TGTGCCAGCAGCTTAGACGGGGGCTCCTACAATGAGCAGTTCTTC.

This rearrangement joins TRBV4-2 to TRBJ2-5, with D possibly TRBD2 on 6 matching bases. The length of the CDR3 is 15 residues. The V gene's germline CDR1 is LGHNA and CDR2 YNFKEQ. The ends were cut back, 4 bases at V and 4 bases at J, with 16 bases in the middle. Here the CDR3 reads CASSLSPTGGETQYF. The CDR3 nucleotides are TGTGCCAGCAGCCTCAGCCCAACCGGGGGAGAGACCCAGTACTTC.

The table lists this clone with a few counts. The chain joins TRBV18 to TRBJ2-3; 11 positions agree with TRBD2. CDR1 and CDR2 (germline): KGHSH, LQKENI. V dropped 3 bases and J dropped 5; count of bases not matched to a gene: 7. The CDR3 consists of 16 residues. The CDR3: CASSPPLAGAGDTQYF. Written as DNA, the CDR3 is TGTGCCAGCTCACCGCCACTAGCGGGAGCGGGAGATACGCAGTATTTT.

The CDR3 bases are TGTGCCATCAGTGCCGGGGACAGGGGCTCTGGAAACACCATATATTTT. It specifies CAISAGDRGSGNTIYF. This chain links TRBV10-3 with TRBJ1-3; 10 bases line up with TRBD1. The CDR3 is 16 amino acids. Germline CDR1 reads ENHRY; CDR2 reads SYGVKD. Trimming took 4 bases from V and 0 from J; bases not matched to a gene: 3.

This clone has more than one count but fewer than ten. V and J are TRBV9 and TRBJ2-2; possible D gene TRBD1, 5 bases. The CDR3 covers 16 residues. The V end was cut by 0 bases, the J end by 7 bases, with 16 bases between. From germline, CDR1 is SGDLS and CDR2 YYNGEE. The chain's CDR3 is CASSVEAGYPVGELFF. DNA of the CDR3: TGTGCCAGCAGCGTAGAGGCAGGGTACCCCGTCGGGGAGCTGTTTTTT.

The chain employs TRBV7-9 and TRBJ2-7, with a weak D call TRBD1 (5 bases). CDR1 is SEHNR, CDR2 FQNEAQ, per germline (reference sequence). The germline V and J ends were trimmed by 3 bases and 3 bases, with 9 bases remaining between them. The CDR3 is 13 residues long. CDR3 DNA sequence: TGTGCCAGCAGCTTTGACAGCCACTACGAGCAGTACTTC. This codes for CASSFDSHYEQYF.

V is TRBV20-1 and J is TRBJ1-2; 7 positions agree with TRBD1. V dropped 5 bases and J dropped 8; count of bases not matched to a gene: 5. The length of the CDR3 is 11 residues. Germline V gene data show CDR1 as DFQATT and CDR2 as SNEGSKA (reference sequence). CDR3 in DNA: TGCAGTGCTGAGGGGGCGAGAGGCTACACCTTC. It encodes CSAEGARGYTF.

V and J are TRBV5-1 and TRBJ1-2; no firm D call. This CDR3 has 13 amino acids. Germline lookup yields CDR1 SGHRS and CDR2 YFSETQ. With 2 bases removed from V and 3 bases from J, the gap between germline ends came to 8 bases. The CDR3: CASSLGQDYGYTF. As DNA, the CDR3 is TGCGCCAGCAGCTTAGGTCAGGACTATGGCTACACCTTC.

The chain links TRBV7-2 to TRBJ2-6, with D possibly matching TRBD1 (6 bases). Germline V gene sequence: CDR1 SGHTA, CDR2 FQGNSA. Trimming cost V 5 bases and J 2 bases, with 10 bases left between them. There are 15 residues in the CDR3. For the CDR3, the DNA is TGTGCCAGCAGCCATGGGGGCGCTGGGGCCAACGTCCTGACTTTC. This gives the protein CASSHGGAGANVLTF.

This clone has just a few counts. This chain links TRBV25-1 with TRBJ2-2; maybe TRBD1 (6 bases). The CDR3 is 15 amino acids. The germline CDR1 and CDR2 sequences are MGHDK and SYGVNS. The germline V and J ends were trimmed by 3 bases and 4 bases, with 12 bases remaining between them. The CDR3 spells CASSDPGQFTGELFF. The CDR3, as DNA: TGTGCCAGCAGTGACCCGGGACAATTCACCGGGGAGCTGTTTTTT.

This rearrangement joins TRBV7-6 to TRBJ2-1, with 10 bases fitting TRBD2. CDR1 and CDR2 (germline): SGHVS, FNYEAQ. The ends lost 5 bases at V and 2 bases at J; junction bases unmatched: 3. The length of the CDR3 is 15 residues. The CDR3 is CASSPSGRAYNEQFF. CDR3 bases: TGTGCCAGCAGCCCGAGCGGGAGGGCCTACAATGAGCAGTTCTTC.

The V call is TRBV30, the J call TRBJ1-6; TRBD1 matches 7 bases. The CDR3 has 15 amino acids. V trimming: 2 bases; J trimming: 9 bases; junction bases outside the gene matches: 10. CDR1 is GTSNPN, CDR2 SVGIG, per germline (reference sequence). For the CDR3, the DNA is TGTGCCTGGAGTCGACAAGACAGGGACGGTTCACCCCTCCACTTT. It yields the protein CAWSRQDRDGSPLHF.

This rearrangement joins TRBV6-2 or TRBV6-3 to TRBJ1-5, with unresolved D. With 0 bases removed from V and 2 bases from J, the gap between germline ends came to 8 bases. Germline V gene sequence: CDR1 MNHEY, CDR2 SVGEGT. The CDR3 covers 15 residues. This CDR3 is CASSYSTGGNQPQHF. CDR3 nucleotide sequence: TGTGCCAGCAGTTACTCAACGGGAGGCAATCAGCCCCAGCATTTT.

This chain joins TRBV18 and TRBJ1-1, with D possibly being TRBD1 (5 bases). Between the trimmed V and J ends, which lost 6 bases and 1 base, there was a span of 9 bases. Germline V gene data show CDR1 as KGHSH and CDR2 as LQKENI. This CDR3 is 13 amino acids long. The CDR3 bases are TGTGCCAGCTCGGACAAGGGGAACACTGAAGCTTTCTTT. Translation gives CASSDKGNTEAFF.

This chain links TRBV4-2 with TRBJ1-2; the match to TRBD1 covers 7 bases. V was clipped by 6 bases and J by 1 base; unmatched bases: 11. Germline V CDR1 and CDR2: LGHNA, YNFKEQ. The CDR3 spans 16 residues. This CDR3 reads CASRLNRDSINYGYTF. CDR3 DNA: TGTGCCAGCAGGCTGAACCGGGACAGCATTAACTATGGCTACACCTTC.

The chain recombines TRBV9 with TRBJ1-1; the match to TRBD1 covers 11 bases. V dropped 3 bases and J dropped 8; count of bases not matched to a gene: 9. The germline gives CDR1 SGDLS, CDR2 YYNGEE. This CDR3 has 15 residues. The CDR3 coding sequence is TGTGCCAGCAGCGCCTGGACAGGGGGCGCTTCGGAAGCTTTCTTT. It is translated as CASSAWTGGASEAFF.

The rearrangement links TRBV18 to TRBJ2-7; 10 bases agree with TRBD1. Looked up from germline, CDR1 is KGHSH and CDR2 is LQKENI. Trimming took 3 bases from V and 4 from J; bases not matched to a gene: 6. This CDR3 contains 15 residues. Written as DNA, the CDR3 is TGTGCCAGCTCACCTATAGGACAGGGGGTTTACGAGCAGTACTTC. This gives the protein CASSPIGQGVYEQYF.

The CDR3 spells CASLGNSYEQYF. The CDR3 DNA reads as TGTGCCAGCCTAGGCAACTCCTACGAGCAGTACTTC. The chain carries TRBV28 and TRBJ2-7; D ambiguous. Looked up from germline, CDR1 is MDHEN and CDR2 is SYDVKM. The CDR3 extends over 12 amino acids. V lost 8 bases to trimming and J lost 0 bases, with 8 bases between them. Supplemented by reference TRBV28 and TRBJ2-7, the full variable domain reads DVKVTQSSRYLVKRTGEKVFLECVQDMDHENMFWYRQDPGLGLRLIYFSYDVKMKEKGDIPEGYSVSREKKERFSLILESASTNQTSMYLCASLGNSYEQYFGPGTRLTVT.